These 20 T cell receptor beta chains were sequenced from one sample in a study of T cell repertoires in cytomegalovirus infection. TCRdb reprocessed the reads with MiXCR, giving one entry per CDR3 protein. The sample comprises a few hundred thousand distinct CDR3 sequences, approximately 15% of which are singletons, and around half rests with the top ten. Sequences were obtained from CD8+ T cells from PBMCs. The origin of the receptors is a human donor in good health (CMV status not recorded). Some clones in this sample may be carry-over from other donors' samples.

This clonotype was seen a few times. The genes are TRBV29-1 and TRBJ2-3; TRBD2 agrees at 13 bases. Germline loops: CDR1 SQVTM, CDR2 ANQGSEA. The V segment lost 3 bases and the J segment 2 bases; nucleotides outside the gene matches: 8. CDR3 length equals 17 residues. CDR3 in amino acids: CSVDGLTSGGNTDTQYF. CDR3 nucleotide sequence: TGCAGCGTTGATGGACTGACTAGCGGGGGGAACACAGATACGCAGTATTTT.

This clonotype was recorded at least ten times. The chain links TRBV5-6 to TRBJ1-1; D ambiguous. The CDR3 runs to 15 residues. The germline gives CDR1 SGHDT, CDR2 YYEEEE. The germline V and J ends were trimmed by 4 bases and 5 bases, with 18 bases remaining between them. The CDR3 region is CASSLASGIETEAFF. CDR3 bases: TGTGCCAGCAGCCTGGCGTCCGGGATTGAGACTGAAGCTTTCTTT.

The chain links TRBV5-1 to TRBJ2-1; D unresolved. The length of the CDR3 is 15 residues. Per the germline V gene, CDR1 is SGHRS and CDR2 is YFSETQ. Between the trimmed V and J ends, which lost 0 bases and 4 bases, there was a span of 11 bases. This CDR3 is CASSLETVEYNEQFF. As DNA, the CDR3 is TGCGCCAGCAGCTTGGAAACTGTCGAGTACAATGAGCAGTTCTTC.

At least ten counts were recorded for this clonotype. The chain combines TRBV11-1 with TRBJ2-1; 8 bases line up with TRBD1. The CDR3 is made up of 15 amino acids. V lost 5 bases, J lost 4 bases, and 7 bases stayed unmatched. CDR1 and CDR2 (germline): SGHAT, FQDESV (reference sequence). The CDR3 nucleotides are TGTGCCAGCAGCATTACAGGGGGAAAGTACAATGAGCAGTTCTTC. It translates to CASSITGGKYNEQFF.

This clonotype was observed at least ten times. The J gene is TRBJ2-2, the V gene TRBV7-9, with D unresolved. V was clipped by 1 base and J by 4 bases, with 7 bases between them. The CDR3 covers 14 residues. In germline, CDR1 is SEHNR, CDR2 FQNEAQ (reference sequence). The CDR3 is CASSLGVTTGELFF. CDR3 nucleotide sequence: TGTGCCAGCAGCTTAGGAGTTACCACCGGGGAGCTGTTTTTT.

There are many counts of this clonotype. CDR3 bases: TGTGCCAGCAGCTTAGCAGGGGATGGCTACACCTTC. It translates to CASSLAGDGYTF. The J gene is TRBJ1-2, the V gene TRBV7-8, with a tentative D call TRBD1 (5 bases). Germline CDR1 reads SGHVS; CDR2 reads FQNEAQ. The CDR3 consists of 12 residues. The V and J ends lost 0 bases and 6 bases respectively, with 5 bases between them.

This clonotype was detected only a few times. V usage is TRBV20-1 and J usage is TRBJ2-1; 7 bases align to TRBD2. Unmatched junction bases numbered 15, after V lost 6 bases and J lost 1 base. CDR1 and CDR2 (germline): DFQATT, SNEGSKA (reference sequence). The CDR3 spans 17 residues. CDR3 loop: CSARRTRLRRSYNEQFF. The DNA for the CDR3 is TGCAGTGCCCGGAGGACTAGGCTGAGGAGGTCCTACAATGAGCAGTTCTTC.

This chain's CDR3 is CASSYRGTYNEQFF. Written as DNA, the CDR3 is TGTGCCAGCAGTTACAGGGGCACCTACAATGAGCAGTTCTTC. The chain is built from TRBV28 and TRBJ2-1, with TRBD1 identical over 7 bases. Unmatched junction bases numbered 2, after V lost 4 bases and J lost 2 bases. Germline CDR1 is MDHEN and CDR2 is SYDVKM. The CDR3 is 14 residues long.

This clonotype was counted at least ten times. This chain uses TRBV7-8 with TRBJ1-1; 7 nucleotides align to TRBD1. Germline CDR1 is SGHVS and CDR2 is FQNEAQ. V lost 5 bases, J lost 6 bases, and 6 bases stayed unmatched. The CDR3 sequence is 13 residues long. DNA of the CDR3: TGTGCCAGCAGCCGTACAGGGGTTTCTGAAGCTTTCTTT. This encodes CASSRTGVSEAFF.

This clonotype was seen repeatedly, ten times or more. The rearrangement uses TRBV6-1 and TRBJ2-3; a possible D gene is TRBD2 (7 bases). The CDR3 is made up of 15 amino acids. Germline CDR1 and CDR2: MNHNS and SASEGT. Trimming stripped 1 base from V and 4 bases from J, with 12 bases between. As DNA, the CDR3 is TGTGCCAGCAGTGAAGGTGGGGGGGCCGCAGATACGCAGTATTTT. Protein: CASSEGGGAADTQYF.

This clonotype showed up just a few times. The chain is built from TRBV24-1 and TRBJ2-1, with 7 positions matching TRBD1. With V trimmed by 4 bases and J by 6 bases, 5 bases remained unmatched. This CDR3 region has 14 residues. Germline lookup yields CDR1 KGHDR and CDR2 SFDVKD. CDR3 sequence reads: CATSEPGQPNEQFF. The CDR3 DNA is TGTGCCACCAGTGAACCGGGACAGCCCAATGAGCAGTTCTTC.

The chain is built from TRBV7-9 and TRBJ1-2; D uncertain. CDR1 is SEHNR, CDR2 FQNEAQ, per germline (reference sequence). This CDR3 contains 13 residues. V was shortened by 5 bases and J by 0 bases, with 7 bases between the two germline ends. CDR3 sequence reads: CASSPTANYGYTF. As DNA, the CDR3 is TGTGCCAGCAGCCCGACGGCTAACTATGGCTACACCTTC.

This clonotype was counted at least ten times. The rearrangement uses TRBV28 and TRBJ2-1; 10 bases match TRBD2. CDR3 length equals 17 residues. CDR1 is MDHEN, CDR2 SYDVKM, per germline. The J segment lost 0 bases and the V segment lost 3 bases, leaving 5 bases of the junction unmatched. CDR3 nucleotide sequence: TGTGCCAGCAGTTTCCCTTCTAGCGGGGGCTCCTACAATGAGCAGTTCTTC. Amino acid sequence: CASSFPSSGGSYNEQFF.

The sample holds a few counts of this clonotype. This rearrangement joins TRBV7-8 to TRBJ2-1; TRBD2 matches 8 bases. This CDR3 is built from 18 residues. Germline V lookup: CDR1 SGHVS, CDR2 FQNEAQ. The V segment lost 3 bases and the J segment 8 bases; nucleotides outside the gene matches: 18. The CDR3 DNA follows: TGTGCCAGCAGCTTTAACTCGGGGGGCGGGGGGTTGGGGGATGAGCAGTTCTTC. The encoded protein is CASSFNSGGGGLGDEQFF. Filled out from reference TRBV7-8 and TRBJ2-1, the complete variable domain reads GAGVSQSPRYKVAKRGQDVALRCDPISGHVSLFWYQQALGQGPEFLTYFQNEAQLDKSGLPSDRFFAERPEGSVSTLKIQRTQQEDSAVYLCASSFNSGGGGLGDEQFFGPGTRLTVL.

This clonotype was seen repeatedly, ten times or more. CDR3: CGSGGHYGYTF. CDR3 coding DNA: TGTGGGTCAGGGGGACACTATGGCTACACCTTC. This chain connects TRBV12-3 or TRBV12-4 to TRBJ1-2; 7 bases fit TRBD1. This CDR3 region has 11 residues.

This clonotype was seen repeatedly, ten times or more. The genes are TRBV12-3 or TRBV12-4 and TRBJ2-7; TRBD2 aligns across 13 bases. Losses at the gene ends were 4 bases for V and 5 bases for J; bases not matched to a gene: 2. The CDR3 runs 14 residues. As DNA, the CDR3 is TGTGCCAGCAGTTCCGGACTAGCGGGGGACGAGCAGTACTTC. Its translation is CASSSGLAGDEQYF.

A few counts support this clonotype. The chain has TRBV28 and TRBJ2-3; perhaps D is TRBD1 or TRBD2 (5 bases each). CDR1 and CDR2 (germline): MDHEN, SYDVKM. The CDR3 loop spans 15 amino acids. The germline V and J ends were trimmed by 3 bases and 4 bases, with 14 bases remaining between them. As DNA, the CDR3 is TGTGCCAGCAGTTTGATTGGGGGTCCCGCAGATACGCAGTATTTT. Its protein product is CASSLIGGPADTQYF.

This clonotype appeared many times. This chain links TRBV24-1 with TRBJ2-2; D is tentatively TRBD1 or TRBD2 (5 bases each). Trimming shortened V by 4 bases and J by 3 bases, and 8 bases separated the two germline ends. Germline V CDR1 and CDR2: KGHDR, SFDVKD. The CDR3 consists of 14 residues. The CDR3 region is CATSDGTDTGELFF. As DNA, the CDR3 is TGTGCCACCAGTGACGGGACGGACACCGGGGAGCTGTTTTTT.

This clonotype was seen only a few times. The CDR3 region is CASSLPRTGDSGANVLTF. The CDR3 bases are TGTGCCAGTAGTTTGCCACGGACAGGGGACTCTGGGGCCAACGTCCTGACTTTC. The rearrangement links TRBV19 to TRBJ2-6; 9 bases map to TRBD1. After removal of 5 bases from V and 0 bases from J, the junction contained 8 bases not matched to a gene. There are 18 residues in the CDR3. Germline values: CDR1 LNHDA, CDR2 SQIVND (reference sequence).

This clonotype was seen repeatedly, ten times or more. The chain carries TRBV7-6 and TRBJ1-5, with 8 bases lining up with TRBD1. J was trimmed by 6 bases and V by 1 base; bases with no gene match: 11. Per the germline V gene, CDR1 is SGHVS and CDR2 is FNYEAQ. This CDR3 region has 17 residues. The CDR3 sequence is CASSLEAETGVSQPQHF. Written as DNA, the CDR3 is TGTGCCAGCAGCTTAGAAGCCGAGACAGGGGTGTCTCAGCCCCAGCATTTT. The whole variable domain, filled in from reference TRBV7-6 and TRBJ1-5, reads GAGVSQSPRYKVTKRGQDVALRCDPISGHVSLYWYRQALGQGPEFLTYFNYEAQQDKSGLPNDRFSAERPEGSISTLTIQRTEQRDSAMYRCASSLEAETGVSQPQHFGDGTRLSIL.